This entry is about one T cell receptor beta chain. Its antigen remains unknown. The data were taken from a study of OX40 agonist ivuxolimab in advanced cancers. Study results and caveats: There were, on average, more expanded clones in CD8+ T cells than in CD4+.

This CDR3 spans 14 amino acids. V lost 6 bases and J lost 7; bases outside the gene matches: 7. Per germline, CDR1 SNHLY and CDR2 FYNNEI. Produced via immunoSEQ multiplex PCR; TCRdb's table is partial and in-frame only. This sample carries around 70,000 clones, roughly four fifths of them seen once, and the ten largest clones take roughly 2.3%. The chain carries TRBV2 and TRBJ1-5; 9 bases map to TRBD1. The source was CD4+ or CD8+ T cells sorted from blood, collected in a trial of the OX40 agonist ivuxolimab. The sequence was collected from an adult with an advanced solid tumor such as melanoma, head and neck, liver or kidney cancer. The chain's CDR3 is CASRSQGAGQPQHF. CDR3 DNA: TGTGCCAGCAGGTCACAGGGGGCAGGGCAGCCCCAGCATTTT. The full variable domain, completed using reference TRBV2 and TRBJ1-5, is EPEVTQTPSHQVTQMGQEVILRCVPISNHLYFYWYRQILGQKVEFLVSFYNNEISEKSEIFDDQFSVERPDGSNFTLKIRSTKLEDSAMYFCASRSQGAGQPQHFGDGTRLSIL.